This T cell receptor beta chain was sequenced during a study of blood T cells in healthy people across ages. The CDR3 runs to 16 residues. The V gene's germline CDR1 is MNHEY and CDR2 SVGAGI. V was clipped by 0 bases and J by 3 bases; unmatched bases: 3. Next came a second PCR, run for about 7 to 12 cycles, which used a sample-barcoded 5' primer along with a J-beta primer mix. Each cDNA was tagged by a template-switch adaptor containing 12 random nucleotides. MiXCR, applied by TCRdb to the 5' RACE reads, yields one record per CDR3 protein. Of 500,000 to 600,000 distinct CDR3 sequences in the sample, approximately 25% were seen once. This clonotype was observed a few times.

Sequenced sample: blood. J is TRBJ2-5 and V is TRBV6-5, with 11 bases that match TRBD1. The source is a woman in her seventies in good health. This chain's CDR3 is CASSYSWTGGEETQYF. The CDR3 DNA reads TGTGCCAGCAGTTACTCATGGACAGGGGGCGAAGAGACCCAGTACTTC.